This is a list of T cell receptor beta chains from one sample in a study of blood T cell repertoires in COVID-19. Produced via immunoSEQ multiplex PCR; TCRdb's table is partial and in-frame only. The sample carries 150,000 to 190,000 clones, around 84% recorded once. Specimen: peripheral blood. Receptor source: a woman in her sixties or seventies with COVID-19, enrolled during active disease. Both conserved end residues are part of each CDR3. The D gene is left open where the match is weak. Some rows mark clone size as missing; the rest say once, few, many or name a class of expanded clone.

v_gene,abundance,d_gene,j_gene,CDR3aa,CDR3nt
TRBV7-9,-,TRBD1,TRBJ1-2,CASSPHRGPLFF,TGTGCCAGCAGCCCTCACAGGGGCCCTCTATTCTTC
TRBV11-2,-,-,TRBJ1-3,CASSLSRERGNTIYF,TGTGCCAGCAGCTTGTCGAGGGAAAGAGGAAACACCATATATTTT
TRBV18,-,-,TRBJ1-1,CASSLRQAGGSSTEAFF,TGTGCCAGCTCACTCCGACAGGCCGGAGGAAGTAGCACTGAAGCTTTCTTT
TRBV7-9,-,-,TRBJ2-3,CASSLYSPSTDTQYF,TGTGCCAGCAGCCTATACAGTCCTAGCACAGATACGCAGTATTTT
TRBV2,-,-,TRBJ1-1,CASSVGPYTEAFF,TGTGCCAGCAGTGTGGGGCCCTACACTGAAGCTTTCTTT
TRBV29-1,-,-,TRBJ1-3,CSVEVTGMTYSGNTIYF,TGCAGCGTTGAAGTAACAGGAATGACATACTCTGGAAACACCATATATTTT
TRBV9,-,-,TRBJ1-1,CASSPQGGNTEAFF,TGTGCCAGCAGCCCCCAGGGCGGGAACACTGAAGCTTTCTTT
TRBV7-2,-,TRBD2,TRBJ2-1,CASSKGLWGNEQFF,TGTGCCAGCAGCAAGGGACTATGGGGGAATGAGCAGTTCTTC
TRBV6-5,-,-,TRBJ1-4,CASRPGTRDEKLFF,TGTGCCAGCAGGCCCGGGACAAGGGATGAAAAACTGTTTTTT
TRBV7-9,-,-,TRBJ1-2,CASSPGLRPYYGYTF,TGTGCCAGCAGCCCCGGGTTGAGGCCCTACTATGGCTACACCTTC
TRBV6-5,-,-,TRBJ2-1,CASSLGANYNEQFF,TGTGCCAGCAGCTTGGGGGCCAACTACAATGAGCAGTTCTTC
TRBV9,-,-,TRBJ2-3,CASSVGQGIDTQYF,TGTGCCAGCAGCGTAGGCCAGGGGATAGATACGCAGTATTTT
TRBV19,-,TRBD2,TRBJ2-3,CASSTPNRRLAGGTDTQYF,TGTGCCAGTAGTACCCCTAACCGACGACTAGCGGGAGGCACAGATACGCAGTATTTT
TRBV11-2,-,-,TRBJ1-2,CASSTRIVPSDGYTF,TGTGCCAGCAGCACTCGGATAGTCCCCAGCGATGGCTACACCTTC
TRBV5-6,-,TRBD1,TRBJ1-5,CASTLSRDRGDQPQHF,TGTGCCAGCACCTTAAGCCGGGACAGGGGGGATCAGCCCCAGCATTTT
TRBV9,-,-,TRBJ1-2,CASSSNEGYGYTF,TGTGCCAGCAGCTCGAACGAGGGCTATGGCTACACCTTC
TRBV6-1,once,-,TRBJ1-2,CASSESTGIGYTF,TGTGCCAGCAGTGAGTCCACAGGGATCGGCTACACCTTC
TRBV9,once,-,TRBJ1-4,CASSVEAGVGEKLFF,TGTGCCAGCAGCGTAGAAGCAGGGGTCGGTGAAAAACTGTTTTTT
TRBV19,-,TRBD1,TRBJ1-5,CASKPQGASQPQHF,TGTGCCAGTAAACCACAGGGGGCCAGTCAGCCCCAGCATTTT
TRBV12-5,once,-,TRBJ1-5,CASDRSGGNQPQHF,TGTGCTAGTGACAGGTCAGGAGGCAATCAGCCCCAGCATTTT
TRBV7-6,-,-,TRBJ2-5,CASSLPTELGAQYF,TGTGCCAGCAGCTTACCGACAGAGCTTGGGGCCCAGTACTTC
TRBV29-1,-,-,TRBJ1-2,CSVERTVYGYTF,TGCAGCGTTGAGAGGACAGTCTATGGCTACACCTTC
TRBV7-8,once,-,TRBJ2-3,CASSLAVTIGADTQYF,TGTGCCAGCAGCTTAGCGGTCACCATCGGGGCAGATACGCAGTATTTT
TRBV6-5,-,TRBD2,TRBJ2-7,CATVFGGYEQYF,TGTGCTACGGTCTTCGGGGGGTACGAGCAGTACTTC
TRBV13,-,-,TRBJ1-1,CASSLLNTEAFF,TGTGCCAGCAGTCTTCTGAACACTGAAGCTTTCTTT
TRBV13,once,-,TRBJ1-1,CASSNRLITEAFF,TGTGCCAGCAGCAACAGGTTGATCACTGAAGCTTTCTTT
TRBV27,-,-,TRBJ1-5,CASRGWGQNNQPQHF,TGTGCCAGCAGGGGTTGGGGGCAGAACAATCAGCCCCAGCATTTT
TRBV9,once,TRBD2,TRBJ2-1,CASSGGLAGPNEQFF,TGTGCCAGCAGCGGGGGACTAGCGGGCCCCAATGAGCAGTTCTTC
TRBV12-3/TRBV12-4,-,-,TRBJ1-1,CASRPGTLEAFF,TGTGCCAGCAGACCCGGGACACTTGAAGCTTTCTTT
TRBV19,-,TRBD1,TRBJ1-5,CASSLPRTGGSRQPQHF,TGTGCCAGTAGTTTACCCAGGACAGGGGGCTCTCGGCAGCCCCAGCATTTT
TRBV6-5,-,-,TRBJ1-6,CASKNRRASPLHF,TGTGCCAGCAAAAATAGGAGGGCTTCACCCCTCCACTTT
TRBV20-1,-,TRBD1,TRBJ2-1,CSASFGQGDNEQFF,TGCAGTGCTAGTTTCGGACAGGGAGACAATGAGCAGTTCTTC
TRBV15,-,-,TRBJ2-5,CATSREPSLGAEETQYF,TGTGCCACCAGCAGAGAACCAAGTTTGGGGGCCGAAGAGACCCAGTACTTC
TRBV28,-,TRBD1,TRBJ1-1,CASRPLPGQGWGEAFF,TGTGCCAGCAGGCCCCTCCCGGGACAGGGGTGGGGTGAAGCTTTCTTT
TRBV5-1,-,TRBD1,TRBJ1-5,CASSLQGAGQPQHF,TGCGCCAGCAGCTTACAGGGGGCAGGTCAGCCCCAGCATTTT
TRBV27,many,TRBD1,TRBJ2-7,CASSYRTGGLLSSYEQYF,TGTGCCAGCAGCTATCGGACAGGGGGTCTGCTAAGCTCCTACGAGCAGTACTTC
TRBV12-3/TRBV12-4,-,TRBD1,TRBJ1-1,CASSLQGVTEAFF,TGTGCCAGCAGTTTACAGGGGGTAACTGAAGCTTTCTTT
TRBV5-5,-,-,TRBJ1-5,CASSVDRYNQPQHF,TGTGCCAGCAGCGTTGACAGATACAATCAGCCCCAGCATTTT
TRBV7-2,-,-,TRBJ1-2,CASSLDSRVTALSGTF,TGTGCCAGCAGCTTAGATAGCAGGGTGACTGCTCTTTCTGGCACCTTC
TRBV6-5,once,-,TRBJ1-2,CASRPVESANYGYTF,TGTGCCAGCAGACCAGTTGAATCAGCTAACTATGGCTACACCTTC